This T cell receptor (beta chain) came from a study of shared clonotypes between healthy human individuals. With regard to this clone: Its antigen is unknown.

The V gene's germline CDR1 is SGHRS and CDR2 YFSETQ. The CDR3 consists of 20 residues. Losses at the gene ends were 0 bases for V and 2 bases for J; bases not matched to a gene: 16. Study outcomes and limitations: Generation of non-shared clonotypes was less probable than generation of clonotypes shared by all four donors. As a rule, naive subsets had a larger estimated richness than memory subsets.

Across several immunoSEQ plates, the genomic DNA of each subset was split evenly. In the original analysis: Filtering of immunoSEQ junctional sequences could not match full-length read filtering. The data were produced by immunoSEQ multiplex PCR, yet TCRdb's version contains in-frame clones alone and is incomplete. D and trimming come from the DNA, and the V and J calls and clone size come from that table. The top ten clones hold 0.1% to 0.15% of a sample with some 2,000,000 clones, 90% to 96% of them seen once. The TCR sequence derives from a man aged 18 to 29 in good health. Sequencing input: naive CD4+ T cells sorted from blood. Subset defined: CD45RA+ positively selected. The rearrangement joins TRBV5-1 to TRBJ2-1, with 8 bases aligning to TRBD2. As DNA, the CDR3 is TGCGCCAGCAGCTTGGCATCCACCGGAAAAGCGGGAGCTCCCTACAATGAGCAGTTCTTC. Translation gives CASSLASTGKAGAPYNEQFF.